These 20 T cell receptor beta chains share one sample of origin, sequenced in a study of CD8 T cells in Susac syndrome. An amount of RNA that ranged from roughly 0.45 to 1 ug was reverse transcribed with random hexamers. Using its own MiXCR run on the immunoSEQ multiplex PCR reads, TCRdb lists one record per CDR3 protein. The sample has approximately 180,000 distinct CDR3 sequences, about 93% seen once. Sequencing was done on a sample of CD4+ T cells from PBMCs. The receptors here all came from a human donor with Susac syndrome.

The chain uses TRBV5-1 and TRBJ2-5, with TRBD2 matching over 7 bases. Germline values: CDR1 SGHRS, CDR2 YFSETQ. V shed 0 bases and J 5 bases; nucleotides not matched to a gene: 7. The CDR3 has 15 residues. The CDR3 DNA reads TGCGCCAGCAGCTTGGTAGGGCTAGCGGTTGAGACCCAGTACTTC. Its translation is CASSLVGLAVETQYF.

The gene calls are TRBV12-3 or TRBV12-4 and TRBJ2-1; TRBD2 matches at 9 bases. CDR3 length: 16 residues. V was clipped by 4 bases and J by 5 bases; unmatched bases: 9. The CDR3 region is CASSSAAGGPHNEQFF. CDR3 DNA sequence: TGTGCCAGCAGTTCCGCGGCGGGAGGGCCCCACAATGAGCAGTTCTTC.

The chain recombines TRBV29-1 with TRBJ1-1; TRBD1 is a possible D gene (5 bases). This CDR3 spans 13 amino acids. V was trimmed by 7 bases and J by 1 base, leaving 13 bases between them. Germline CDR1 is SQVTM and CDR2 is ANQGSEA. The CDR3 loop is CSARQRGNTEAFF. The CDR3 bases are TGCAGCGCACGACAGAGAGGGAACACTGAAGCTTTCTTT.

In nucleotides, the CDR3 is TGTGGAACCAAGATCTCAACTAATGAAAAACTGTTTTTT. Protein product: CGTKISTNEKLFF. The rearrangement joins TRBV28 to TRBJ1-4; D is ambiguous. CDR3 size: 13 residues. CDR1 MDHEN and CDR2 SYDVKM come from the germline V gene.

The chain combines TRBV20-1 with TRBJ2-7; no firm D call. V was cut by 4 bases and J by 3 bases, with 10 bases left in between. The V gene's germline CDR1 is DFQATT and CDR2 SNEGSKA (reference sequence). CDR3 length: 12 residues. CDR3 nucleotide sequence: TGCAGTGCTAACCCGGGTGGCTACGAGCAGTACTTC. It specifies CSANPGGYEQYF.

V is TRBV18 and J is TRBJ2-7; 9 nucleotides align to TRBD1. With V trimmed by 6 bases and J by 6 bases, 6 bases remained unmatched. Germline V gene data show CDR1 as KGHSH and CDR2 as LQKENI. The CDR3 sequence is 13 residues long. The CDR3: CASSGDREGEQYF. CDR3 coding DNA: TGTGCCAGCTCCGGGGACAGGGAGGGCGAGCAGTACTTC.

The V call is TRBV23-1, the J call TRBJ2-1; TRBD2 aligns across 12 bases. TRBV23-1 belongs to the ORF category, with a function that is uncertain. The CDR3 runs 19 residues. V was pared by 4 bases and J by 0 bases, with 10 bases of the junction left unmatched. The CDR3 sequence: CASSPRGTSGPSSYNEQFF. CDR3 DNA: TGCGCCAGCAGTCCCCGTGGGACTAGCGGGCCGAGCTCCTACAATGAGCAGTTCTTC.

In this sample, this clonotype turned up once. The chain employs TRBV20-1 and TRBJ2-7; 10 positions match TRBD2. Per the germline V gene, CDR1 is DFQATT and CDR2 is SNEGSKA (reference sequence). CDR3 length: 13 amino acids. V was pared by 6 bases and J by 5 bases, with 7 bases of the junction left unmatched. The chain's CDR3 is CSAPLAGSHEQYF. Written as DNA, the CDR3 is TGCAGTGCGCCACTAGCGGGATCCCACGAGCAGTACTTC.

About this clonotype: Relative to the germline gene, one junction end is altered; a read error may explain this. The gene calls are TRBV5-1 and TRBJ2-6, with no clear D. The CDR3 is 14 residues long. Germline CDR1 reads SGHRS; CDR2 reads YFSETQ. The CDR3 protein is CASSLVSGANVLTF. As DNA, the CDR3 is TGCGCCAGCAGTTTGGTCTCTGGGGCCAACGTCCTGACTTTC.

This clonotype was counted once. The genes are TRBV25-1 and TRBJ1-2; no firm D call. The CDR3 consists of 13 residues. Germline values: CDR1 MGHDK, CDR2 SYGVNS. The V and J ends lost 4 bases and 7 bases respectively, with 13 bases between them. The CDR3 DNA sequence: TGTGCCAGCAGTGGGCGTGGGGAAGGTGGCTACACCTTC. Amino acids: CASSGRGEGGYTF.

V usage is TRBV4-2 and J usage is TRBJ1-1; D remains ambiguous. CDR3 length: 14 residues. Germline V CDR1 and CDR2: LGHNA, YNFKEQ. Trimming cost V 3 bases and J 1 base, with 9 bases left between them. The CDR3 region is CASSHQGPNTEAFF. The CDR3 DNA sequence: TGTGCCAGCAGCCATCAAGGCCCGAACACTGAAGCTTTCTTT.

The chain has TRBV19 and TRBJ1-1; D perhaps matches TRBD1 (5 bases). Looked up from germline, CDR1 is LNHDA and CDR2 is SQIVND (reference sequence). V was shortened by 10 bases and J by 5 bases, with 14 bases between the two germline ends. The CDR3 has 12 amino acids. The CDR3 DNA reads TGTGCCACCCAGGCAGGGCGAACTGAAGCTTTCTTT. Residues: CATQAGRTEAFF.

The DNA of the CDR3 is TGTGCCAGCAGCTTGTCCGCAACGAATGAAGCTTTCTTT. Encoded protein: CASSLSATNEAFF. V usage is TRBV7-2 and J usage is TRBJ1-1; no clear D. This CDR3 has 13 residues. V shed 3 bases and J shed 7 bases, with 12 bases lying between them. CDR1 and CDR2 (germline): SGHTA, FQGNSA. The whole variable domain, filled in from reference TRBV7-2 and TRBJ1-1, reads GAGVSQSPSNKVTEKGKDVELRCDPISGHTALYWYRQSLGQGLEFLIYFQGNSAPDKSGLPSDRFSAERTGGSVSTLTIQRTQQEDSAVYLCASSLSATNEAFFGQGTRLTVV.

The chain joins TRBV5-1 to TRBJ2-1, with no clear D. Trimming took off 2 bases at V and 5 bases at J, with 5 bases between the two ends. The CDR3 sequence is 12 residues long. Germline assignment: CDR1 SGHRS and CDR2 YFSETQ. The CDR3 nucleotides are TGCGCCAGCAGCTTACCCAACAATGAGCAGTTCTTC. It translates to CASSLPNNEQFF.

Written as DNA, the CDR3 is TGTGCCAGCAGTGCCCCGTTGGGTAATACTGAAGCTTTCTTT. It yields the protein CASSAPLGNTEAFF. V gene TRBV25-1 combines with J gene TRBJ1-1, with D hard to call. The germline V and J ends were trimmed by 4 bases and 5 bases, with 14 bases remaining between them. The CDR3 spans 14 residues. The germline gives CDR1 MGHDK, CDR2 SYGVNS.

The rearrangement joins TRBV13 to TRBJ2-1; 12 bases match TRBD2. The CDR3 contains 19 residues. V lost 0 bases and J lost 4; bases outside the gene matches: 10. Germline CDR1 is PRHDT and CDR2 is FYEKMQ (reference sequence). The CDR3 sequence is CASSLGWSSGRVGYNEQFF. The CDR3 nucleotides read TGTGCCAGCAGCTTAGGCTGGTCTAGCGGGAGGGTGGGGTACAATGAGCAGTTCTTC.

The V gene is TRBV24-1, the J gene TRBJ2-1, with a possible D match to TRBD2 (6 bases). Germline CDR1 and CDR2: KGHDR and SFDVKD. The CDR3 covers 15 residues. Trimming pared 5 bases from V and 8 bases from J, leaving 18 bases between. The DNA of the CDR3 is TGTGCCACCAGTGTCCGGACGGGAGCGATAGATGAGCAGTTCTTC. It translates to CATSVRTGAIDEQFF.

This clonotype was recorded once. Written as DNA, the CDR3 is TGCAGCGTGACTAGCGGGGGCACAGATACGCAGTATTTT. Translation: CSVTSGGTDTQYF. The rearrangement links TRBV29-1 to TRBJ2-3; 11 nucleotides agree with TRBD2. With 6 bases clipped from V and 1 base from J, the junction kept 0 bases outside the gene matches. Germline assignment: CDR1 SQVTM and CDR2 ANQGSEA. CDR3 length equals 13 residues.

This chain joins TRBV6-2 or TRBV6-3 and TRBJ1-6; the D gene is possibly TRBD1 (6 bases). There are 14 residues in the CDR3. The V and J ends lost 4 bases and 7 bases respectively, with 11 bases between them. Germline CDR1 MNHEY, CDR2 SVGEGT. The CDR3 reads CASSSQGGNSPLHF. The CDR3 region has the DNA TGTGCCAGCAGTTCACAGGGTGGAAATTCACCCCTCCACTTT.

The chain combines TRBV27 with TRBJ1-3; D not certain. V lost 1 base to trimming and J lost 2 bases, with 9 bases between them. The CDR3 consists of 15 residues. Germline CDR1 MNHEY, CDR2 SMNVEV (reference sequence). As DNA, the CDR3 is TGTGCCAGCAGTTTATTGTATCAGCCTGGAAACACCATATATTTT. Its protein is CASSLLYQPGNTIYF.